The 4 T cell receptor beta chains listed next were all sequenced from one sample in a study of OX40 agonist ivuxolimab in advanced cancers. Here immunoSEQ multiplex PCR was the method, and the copy in TCRdb shows in-frame clones only, minus some. This sample carries around 38,000 clones, 82% of them seen once, and the ten largest clones take approximately 8.1%. The sample here was CD4+ or CD8+ T cells sorted from blood, taken in a trial of the OX40 agonist ivuxolimab. These receptors were collected from an adult with an advanced solid tumor such as melanoma, head and neck, liver or kidney cancer.

V and J are TRBV5-1 and TRBJ2-3; D is unresolved. Trimming took off 0 bases at V and 0 bases at J, with 14 bases between the two ends. The length of the CDR3 is 17 residues. Looked up from germline, CDR1 is SGHRS and CDR2 is YFSETQ. CDR3: CASSLALGSGSTDTQYF. The CDR3, as DNA: TGCGCCAGCAGCTTGGCCCTGGGCTCCGGTAGCACAGATACGCAGTATTTT.

The chain joins TRBV30 to TRBJ2-7, with 10 bases lining up with TRBD1. The CDR3 extends over 16 amino acids. The ends lost 3 bases at V and 4 bases at J; junction bases unmatched: 12. Germline assignment: CDR1 GTSNPN and CDR2 SVGIG (reference sequence). CDR3 in DNA: TGTGCCTGGAGGGCCGGGACAGGGGTTTTTGGGTACGAGCAGTACTTC. Residues: CAWRAGTGVFGYEQYF.

About this clone itself: The junction differs from germline at one of its ends, possibly a read error. The CDR3 sequence is CASRLGRNAGELFF. The CDR3 nucleotides are TGTGCCAGCCGACTAGGGCGGAACGCCGGGGAGCTGTTTTTT. The V call is TRBV6-6, the J call TRBJ2-2, with a possible D match to TRBD2 (6 bases). The CDR3 is made up of 14 amino acids. Germline V gene data show CDR1 as MNHNY and CDR2 as SVGAGI (reference sequence).

V and J are TRBV19 and TRBJ1-1, with D maybe TRBD1 (5 bases). V lost 7 bases, J lost 4 bases, and 16 bases lay in between. Per germline, CDR1 LNHDA and CDR2 SQIVND (reference sequence). The CDR3 spans 14 residues. CDR3 residues: CASTPQGGLTEAFF. CDR3 nucleotide sequence: TGTGCCAGTACCCCTCAGGGAGGCCTCACTGAAGCTTTCTTT.